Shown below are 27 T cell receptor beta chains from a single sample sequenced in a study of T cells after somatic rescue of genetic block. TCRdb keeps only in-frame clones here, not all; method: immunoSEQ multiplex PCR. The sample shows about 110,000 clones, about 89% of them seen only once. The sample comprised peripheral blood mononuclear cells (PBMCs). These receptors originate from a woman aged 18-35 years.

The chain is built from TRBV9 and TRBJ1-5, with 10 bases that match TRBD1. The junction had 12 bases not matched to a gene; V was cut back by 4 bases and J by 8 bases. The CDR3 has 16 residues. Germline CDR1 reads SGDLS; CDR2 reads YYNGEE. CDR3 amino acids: CASSPSTGGSWEPQHF. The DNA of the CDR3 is TGTGCCAGCAGCCCGTCGACAGGGGGCTCTTGGGAGCCCCAGCATTTT. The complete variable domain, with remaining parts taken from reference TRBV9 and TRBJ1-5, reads DSGVTQTPKHLITATGQRVTLRCSPRSGDLSVYWYQQSLDQGLQFLIQYYNGEERAKGNILERFSAQQFPDLHSELNLSSLELGDSALYFCASSPSTGGSWEPQHFGDGTRLSIL.

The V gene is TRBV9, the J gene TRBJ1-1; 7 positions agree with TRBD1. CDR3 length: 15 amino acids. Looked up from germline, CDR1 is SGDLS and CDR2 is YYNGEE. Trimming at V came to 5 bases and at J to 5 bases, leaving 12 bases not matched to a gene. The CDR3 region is CASSDFGTEHTEAFF. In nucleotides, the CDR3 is TGTGCCAGCAGTGACTTCGGGACAGAACATACTGAAGCTTTCTTT.

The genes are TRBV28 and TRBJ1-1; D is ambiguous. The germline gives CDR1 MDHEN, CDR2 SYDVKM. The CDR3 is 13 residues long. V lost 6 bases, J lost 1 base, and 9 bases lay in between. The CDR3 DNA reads TGTGCCAGCAGGAAACGGGCGAACACTGAAGCTTTCTTT. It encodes CASRKRANTEAFF.

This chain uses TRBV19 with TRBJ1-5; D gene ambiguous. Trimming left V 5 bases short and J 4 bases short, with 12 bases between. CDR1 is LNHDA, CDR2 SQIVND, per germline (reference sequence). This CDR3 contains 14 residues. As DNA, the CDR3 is TGTGCCAGTAGTCAGAAACGGAGTAATCAGCCCCAGCATTTT. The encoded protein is CASSQKRSNQPQHF.

This CDR3 is CSVDRRAGRLYEQYF. The CDR3 DNA reads TGCAGCGTTGATCGTCGGGCAGGGCGCCTCTACGAGCAGTACTTC. The gene calls are TRBV29-1 and TRBJ2-7; possible D gene TRBD1, 5 bases. Between the trimmed V and J ends, which lost 3 bases and 3 bases, there was a span of 18 bases. The CDR3 length is 15 residues. Germline V lookup: CDR1 SQVTM, CDR2 ANQGSEA.

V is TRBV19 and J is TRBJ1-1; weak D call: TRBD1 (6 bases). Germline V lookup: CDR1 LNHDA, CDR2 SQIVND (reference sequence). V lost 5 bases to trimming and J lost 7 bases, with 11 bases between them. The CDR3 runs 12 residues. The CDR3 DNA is TGTGCCAGTAGTCCGGACAGAGTTGAAGCTTTCTTT. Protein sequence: CASSPDRVEAFF. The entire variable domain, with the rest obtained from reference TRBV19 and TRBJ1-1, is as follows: DGGITQSPKYLFRKEGQNVTLSCEQNLNHDAMYWYRQDPGQGLRLIYYSQIVNDFQKGDIAEGYSVSREKKESFPLTVTSAQKNPTAFYLCASSPDRVEAFFGQGTRLTVV.

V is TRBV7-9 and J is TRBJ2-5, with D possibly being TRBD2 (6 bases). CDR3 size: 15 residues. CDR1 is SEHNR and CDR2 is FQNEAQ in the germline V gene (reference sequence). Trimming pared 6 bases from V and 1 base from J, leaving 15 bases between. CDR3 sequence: CASRSFGTPQETQYF. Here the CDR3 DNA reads TGTGCCAGCAGGTCGTTCGGGACTCCCCAAGAGACCCAGTACTTC.

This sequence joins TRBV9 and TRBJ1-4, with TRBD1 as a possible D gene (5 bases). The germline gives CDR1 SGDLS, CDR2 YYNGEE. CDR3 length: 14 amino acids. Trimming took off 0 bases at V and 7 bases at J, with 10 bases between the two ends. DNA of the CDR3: TGTGCCAGCAGCGTAGAGGGGAAGGGTGAAAAACTGTTTTTT. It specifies CASSVEGKGEKLFF.

DNA of the CDR3: TGTGCCAGCACCCGAGAGGGGGACTCTTATTACAATGAGCAGTTCTTC. Its translation: CASTREGDSYYNEQFF. The chain has TRBV2 and TRBJ2-1; the D call may be TRBD1 or TRBD2 (6 bases each). Trimming cost V 7 bases and J 4 bases, with 20 bases left between them. Germline-derived CDR1 and CDR2 are SNHLY and FYNNEI. The CDR3 spans 16 residues.

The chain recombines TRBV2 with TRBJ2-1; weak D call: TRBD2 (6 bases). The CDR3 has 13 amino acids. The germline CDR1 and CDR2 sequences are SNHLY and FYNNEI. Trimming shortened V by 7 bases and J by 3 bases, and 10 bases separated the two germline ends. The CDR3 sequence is CASMRDDYNEQFF. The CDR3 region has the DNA TGTGCCAGCATGCGGGACGACTACAATGAGCAGTTCTTC.

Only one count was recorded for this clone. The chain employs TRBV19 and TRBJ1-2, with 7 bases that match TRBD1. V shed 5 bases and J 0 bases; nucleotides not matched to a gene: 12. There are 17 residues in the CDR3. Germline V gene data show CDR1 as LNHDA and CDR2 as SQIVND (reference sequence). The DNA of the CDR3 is TGTGCCAGTAGTCCCGGGACAGTGCACGTAGCTAACTATGGCTACACCTTC. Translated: CASSPGTVHVANYGYTF.

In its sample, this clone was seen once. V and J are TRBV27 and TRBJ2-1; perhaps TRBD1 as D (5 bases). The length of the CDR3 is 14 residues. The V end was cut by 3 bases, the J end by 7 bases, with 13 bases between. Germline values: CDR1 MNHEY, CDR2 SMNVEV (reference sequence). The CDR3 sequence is CASSLAGRLNEQFF. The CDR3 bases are TGTGCCAGCAGTTTGGCAGGGCGGCTAAATGAGCAGTTCTTC.

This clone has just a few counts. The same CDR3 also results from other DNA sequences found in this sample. The CDR3 is CASSVDRDTEAFF. CDR3 nucleotides: TGTGCCAGCAGCGTAGACAGGGACACTGAAGCTTTCTTT. The chain combines TRBV9 with TRBJ1-1; maybe TRBD1 (6 bases). Trimming pared 0 bases from V and 3 bases from J, leaving 6 bases between. The CDR3 covers 13 residues. CDR1 is SGDLS and CDR2 is YYNGEE in the germline V gene.

CDR3 in amino acids: CASSLVRTGELFF. The CDR3 DNA follows: TGTGCCAGCAGCTTGGTCCGAACCGGGGAGCTGTTTTTT. The chain links TRBV5-8 to TRBJ2-2; D gene uncertain. CDR1 and CDR2 (germline): SGHTS, YDEGEE. The V and J ends lost 0 bases and 5 bases respectively, with 5 bases between them. This CDR3 spans 13 amino acids.

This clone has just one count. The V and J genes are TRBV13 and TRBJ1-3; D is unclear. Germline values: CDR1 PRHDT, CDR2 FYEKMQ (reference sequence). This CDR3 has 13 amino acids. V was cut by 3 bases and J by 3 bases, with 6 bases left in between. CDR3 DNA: TGTGCCAGCAGCTTGAAAGATGGAAACACCATATATTTT. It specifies CASSLKDGNTIYF.

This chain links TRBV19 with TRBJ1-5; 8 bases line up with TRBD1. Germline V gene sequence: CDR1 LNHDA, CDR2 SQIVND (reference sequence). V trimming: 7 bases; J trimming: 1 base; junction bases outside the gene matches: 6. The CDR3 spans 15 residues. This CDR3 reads CASTRTGRSNQPQHF. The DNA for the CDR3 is TGTGCCAGTACCCGGACAGGGCGCAGCAATCAGCCCCAGCATTTT.

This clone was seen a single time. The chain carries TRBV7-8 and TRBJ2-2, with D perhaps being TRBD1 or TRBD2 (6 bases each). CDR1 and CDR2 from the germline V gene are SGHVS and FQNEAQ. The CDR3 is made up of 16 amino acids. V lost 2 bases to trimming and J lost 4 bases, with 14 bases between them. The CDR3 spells CASSLNRGAVTGELFF. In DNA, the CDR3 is TGTGCCAGCAGCTTAAATAGGGGGGCCGTCACCGGGGAGCTGTTTTTT.

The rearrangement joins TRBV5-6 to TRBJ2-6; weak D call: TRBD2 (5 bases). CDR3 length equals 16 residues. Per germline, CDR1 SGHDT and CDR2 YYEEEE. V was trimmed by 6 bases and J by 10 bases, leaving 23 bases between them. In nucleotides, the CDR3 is TGTGCCAGCACTCATCAACGGTGGGGAGAGGCTAACGTCCTGACTTTC. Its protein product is CASTHQRWGEANVLTF.

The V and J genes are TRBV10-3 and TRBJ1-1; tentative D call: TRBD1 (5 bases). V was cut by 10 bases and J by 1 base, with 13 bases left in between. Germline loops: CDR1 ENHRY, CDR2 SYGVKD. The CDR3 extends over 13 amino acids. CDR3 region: CATTSGSNTEAFF. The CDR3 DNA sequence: TGTGCCACAACTTCAGGGTCGAACACTGAAGCTTTCTTT.

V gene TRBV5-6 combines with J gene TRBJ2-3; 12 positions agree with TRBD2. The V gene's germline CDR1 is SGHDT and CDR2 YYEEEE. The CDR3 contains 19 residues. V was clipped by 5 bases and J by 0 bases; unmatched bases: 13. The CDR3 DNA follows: TGTGCCAGCAGGAAAGTTACTAGCGGGGGGATTTCTAGCACAGATACGCAGTATTTT. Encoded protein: CASRKVTSGGISSTDTQYF.

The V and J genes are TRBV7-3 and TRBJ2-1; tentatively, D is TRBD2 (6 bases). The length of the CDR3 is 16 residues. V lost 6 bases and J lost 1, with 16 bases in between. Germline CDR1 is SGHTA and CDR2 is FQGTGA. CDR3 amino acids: CASSKTGGKSYNEQFF. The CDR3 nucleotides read TGTGCCAGCAGTAAGACCGGGGGAAAATCCTACAATGAGCAGTTCTTC. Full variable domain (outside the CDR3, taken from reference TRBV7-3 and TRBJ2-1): GAGVSQTPSNKVTEKGKYVELRCDPISGHTALYWYRQSLGQGPEFLIYFQGTGAADDSGLPNDRFFAVRPEGSVSTLKIQRTERGDSAVYLCASSKTGGKSYNEQFFGPGTRLTVL.

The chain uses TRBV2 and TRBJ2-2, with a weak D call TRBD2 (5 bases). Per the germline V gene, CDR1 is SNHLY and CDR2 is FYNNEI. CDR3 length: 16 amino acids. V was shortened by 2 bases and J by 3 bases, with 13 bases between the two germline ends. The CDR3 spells CASSELAGRDTGELFF. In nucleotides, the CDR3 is TGTGCCAGCAGTGAACTGGCGGGTAGGGACACCGGGGAGCTGTTTTTT. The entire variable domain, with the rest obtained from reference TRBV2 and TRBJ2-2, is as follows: EPEVTQTPSHQVTQMGQEVILRCVPISNHLYFYWYRQILGQKVEFLVSFYNNEISEKSEIFDDQFSVERPDGSNFTLKIRSTKLEDSAMYFCASSELAGRDTGELFFGEGSRLTVL.

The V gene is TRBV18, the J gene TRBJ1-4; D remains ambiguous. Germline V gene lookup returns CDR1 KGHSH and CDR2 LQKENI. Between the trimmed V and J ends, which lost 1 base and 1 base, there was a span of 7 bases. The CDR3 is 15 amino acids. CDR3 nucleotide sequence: TGTGCCAGCTCACCACGCGGTTTAACTAATGAAAAACTGTTTTTT. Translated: CASSPRGLTNEKLFF.

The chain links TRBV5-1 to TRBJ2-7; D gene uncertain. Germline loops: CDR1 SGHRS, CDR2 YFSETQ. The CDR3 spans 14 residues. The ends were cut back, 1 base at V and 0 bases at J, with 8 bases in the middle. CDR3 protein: CASSLTQPSYEQYF. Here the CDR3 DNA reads TGCGCCAGCAGCTTGACACAGCCCTCCTACGAGCAGTACTTC.

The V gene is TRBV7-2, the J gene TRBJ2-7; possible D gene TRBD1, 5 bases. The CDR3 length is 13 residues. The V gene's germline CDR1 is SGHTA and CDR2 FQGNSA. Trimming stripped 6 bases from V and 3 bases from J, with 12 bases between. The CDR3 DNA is TGTGCCAGCAGTCAAACAGGCTTCTACGAGCAGTACTTC. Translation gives CASSQTGFYEQYF.

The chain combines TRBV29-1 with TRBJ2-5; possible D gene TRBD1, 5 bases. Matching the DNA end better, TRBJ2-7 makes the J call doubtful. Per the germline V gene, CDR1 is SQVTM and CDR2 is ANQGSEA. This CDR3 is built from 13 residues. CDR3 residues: CSVKTVSSYEQYF. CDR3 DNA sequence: TGCAGCGTTAAGACAGTAAGCTCCTACGAGCAGTACTTC.

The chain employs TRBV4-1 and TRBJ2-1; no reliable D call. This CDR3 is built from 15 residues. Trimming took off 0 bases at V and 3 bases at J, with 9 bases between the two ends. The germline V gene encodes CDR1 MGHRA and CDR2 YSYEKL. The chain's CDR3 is CASSQDTDLYNEQFF. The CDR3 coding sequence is TGCGCCAGCAGCCAAGACACCGATCTCTACAATGAGCAGTTCTTC.